A single sample gave rise to the 6 T cell receptor beta chains below, sequenced in a study of T cell responses to AZD1222 COVID-19 vaccine. Sequencing was performed with immunoSEQ multiplex PCR; in TCRdb, only in-frame clones are kept and a portion is missing. The sample has approximately 30,000 clones, about nine tenths seen once. The sequences come from peripheral blood, collected 28 days after the second AZD1222 dose. These receptors originate from an adult who received the AZD1222 COVID-19 vaccine.

V is TRBV6-5 and J is TRBJ2-7; possibly TRBD1 or TRBD2 for D (5 bases each). Trimming cost V 0 bases and J 6 bases, with 12 bases left between them. The CDR3 sequence is 14 residues long. From germline, CDR1 is MNHEY and CDR2 SVGAGI. The CDR3 bases are TGTGCCAGCAGTTACTCGGCAGGGACGGGCGAGCAGTACTTC. Translating gives CASSYSAGTGEQYF.

The chain has TRBV14 and TRBJ1-1; D perhaps matches TRBD1 (6 bases). Germline V gene data show CDR1 as SGHDN and CDR2 as FVKESK. CDR3 length: 15 amino acids. The V end was cut by 7 bases, the J end by 1 base, with 16 bases between. DNA of the CDR3: TGTGCCAGCAACCCTCAGGGGACACCGAACACTGAAGCTTTCTTT. Amino acid sequence: CASNPQGTPNTEAFF.

The J gene is TRBJ2-3, the V gene TRBV7-2, with D perhaps matching TRBD1 (5 bases). V lost 1 base, J lost 2 bases, and 10 bases lay in between. The CDR3 is made up of 15 amino acids. From germline, CDR1 is SGHTA and CDR2 FQGNSA. DNA for the CDR3: TGTGCCAGCAGCTTAGAAGGACAACCCACAGATACGCAGTATTTT. As protein: CASSLEGQPTDTQYF. Full variable domain (outside the CDR3, taken from reference TRBV7-2 and TRBJ2-3): GAGVSQSPSNKVTEKGKDVELRCDPISGHTALYWYRQSLGQGLEFLIYFQGNSAPDKSGLPSDRFSAERTGGSVSTLTIQRTQQEDSAVYLCASSLEGQPTDTQYFGPGTRLTVL.

The chain employs TRBV6-5 and TRBJ1-5, with D maybe TRBD1 (5 bases). CDR3 length equals 13 residues. The germline V gene encodes CDR1 MNHEY and CDR2 SVGAGI. V lost 6 bases to trimming and J lost 5 bases, with 11 bases between them. The CDR3 nucleotides are TGTGCCAGCAGAGTCAGGGAGGATCAGCCCCAGCATTTT. This sequence encodes CASRVREDQPQHF.

V and J are TRBV2 and TRBJ1-2, with 8 bases matching TRBD1. With 3 bases clipped from V and 3 bases from J, the junction kept 3 bases outside the gene matches. Germline V gene data show CDR1 as SNHLY and CDR2 as FYNNEI. The CDR3 totals 14 residues. In nucleotides, the CDR3 is TGTGCCAGCAGTGACCAGGGGGCTGACTATGGCTACACCTTC. It codes for CASSDQGADYGYTF. The variable domain in full, completed from reference TRBV2 and TRBJ1-2, reads EPEVTQTPSHQVTQMGQEVILRCVPISNHLYFYWYRQILGQKVEFLVSFYNNEISEKSEIFDDQFSVERPDGSNFTLKIRSTKLEDSAMYFCASSDQGADYGYTFGSGTRLTVV.

The chain combines TRBV6-2 or TRBV6-3 with TRBJ1-1, with 7 bases aligning to TRBD1. CDR1 is MNHEY and CDR2 is SVGEGT in the germline V gene. The CDR3 covers 14 residues. V lost 6 bases and J lost 6; bases outside the gene matches: 10. The CDR3, as DNA: TGTGCCAGCAGATACACAGGGGTATCGGCTGAAGCTTTCTTT. Encoded protein: CASRYTGVSAEAFF.